This TCR beta chain was found in a study of PD-1 blockade in mismatch repair-deficient tumors. Study details: Patients had more than ten mismatch repair-deficient cancer types, all previously treated and progressing. Notes on the study in general: Tumor-resident clones, often undetectable pretreatment in blood, expanded then contracted after pembrolizumab.

Sequencing used immunoSEQ multiplex PCR; TCRdb keeps in-frame clones, though not all of them. Here the sample spans about 120,000 clones, around three quarters being singletons. With 6 bases clipped from V and 4 bases from J, the junction kept 14 bases outside the gene matches. The germline V gene encodes CDR1 SQVTM and CDR2 ANQGSEA. This CDR3 comprises 16 residues. Note on this clone: No antigen is known for it.

Every patient had mismatch repair deficiency by PCR or immunohistochemistry. TCR sequencing covered a few patients who responded to pembrolizumab. The chain is built from TRBV29-1 and TRBJ2-1, with 8 bases that match TRBD2. The TCR sequence derives from an adult with mismatch repair-deficient cancer. The sample in question was peripheral blood, obtained around 60 weeks after starting pembrolizumab. The CDR3 region is CSVAGKAGVMYNEQFF. CDR3 bases: TGCAGCGTCGCTGGAAAAGCGGGAGTCATGTACAATGAGCAGTTCTTC.